What follows are 29 T cell receptor beta chains derived from one specimen sequenced in a study of T cells of healthy individuals. TCRdb reanalysed the 5' RACE reads using MiXCR and keeps one entry per CDR3 protein. The sample lists 60,000 to 75,000 distinct CDR3 sequences, around 15% occurring once. The receptors derive from a human donor in good health.

The sample holds a few counts of this clonotype. The rearrangement joins TRBV5-1 to TRBJ1-2, with D unresolved. The germline V gene encodes CDR1 SGHRS and CDR2 YFSETQ. CDR3 size: 14 residues. The germline V and J ends were trimmed by 0 bases and 1 base, with 7 bases remaining between them. The CDR3 coding sequence is TGCGCCAGCAGCTTGGACAGCTTTAACTATGGCTACACCTTC. This gives the protein CASSLDSFNYGYTF. The whole variable domain, filled in from reference TRBV5-1 and TRBJ1-2, reads KAGVTQTPRYLIKTRGQQVTLSCSPISGHRSVSWYQQTPGQGLQFLFEYFSETQRNKGNFPGRFSGRQFSNSRSEMNVSTLELGDSALYLCASSLDSFNYGYTFGSGTRLTVV.

The chain joins TRBV18 to TRBJ2-5, with D tentatively TRBD2 (5 bases). The germline gives CDR1 KGHSH, CDR2 LQKENI. CDR3 length: 15 amino acids. Trimming left V 7 bases short and J 0 bases short, with 15 bases between. In DNA form, the CDR3 reads TGTGCCAGCTTCCATACAGTCGGGGACCAAGAGACCCAGTACTTC. Its translation is CASFHTVGDQETQYF.

The rearrangement joins TRBV7-9 to TRBJ2-3; unclear D gene. Germline V gene data show CDR1 as SEHNR and CDR2 as FQNEAQ (reference sequence). CDR3 length equals 14 residues. V was clipped by 5 bases and J by 3 bases, with 12 bases between them. The chain's CDR3 is CASSRPSRTDTQYF. As DNA, the CDR3 is TGTGCCAGCAGCCGACCCTCTAGGACAGATACGCAGTATTTT.

This clonotype was observed at least ten times. The CDR3, as DNA: TGTGCCAGCAGTTTGGGACAGGGCAATCAGCCCCAGCATTTT. Its translation: CASSLGQGNQPQHF. The chain has TRBV28 and TRBJ1-5; TRBD1 aligns across 8 bases. CDR3 length: 14 amino acids. Germline CDR1 is MDHEN and CDR2 is SYDVKM. V shed 3 bases, J shed 2 bases, and the junction held 0 bases outside the gene matches.

The chain recombines TRBV6-2 or TRBV6-3 with TRBJ2-3; D gene unclear. This CDR3 contains 11 residues. Per germline, CDR1 MNHEY and CDR2 SVGEGT. V shed 6 bases and J shed 8 bases, with 9 bases lying between them. The CDR3 DNA follows: TGTGCCAGCAGCCGACTCGGTACGCAGTATTTT. Its protein product is CASSRLGTQYF.

This clonotype was picked up many times. This sequence joins TRBV24-1 and TRBJ2-1; D call uncertain. CDR3 length: 15 amino acids. CDR1 is KGHDR and CDR2 is SFDVKD in the germline V gene. V lost 9 bases, J lost 0 bases, and 14 bases lay in between. The CDR3 spells CATAPVGGSYNEQFF. The CDR3 DNA is TGTGCCACCGCACCGGTGGGCGGCTCCTACAATGAGCAGTTCTTC.

This clonotype was picked up many times. This chain connects TRBV3-1 to TRBJ1-6; no clear D. Germline loops: CDR1 LGHDT, CDR2 YNNKEL (reference sequence). The CDR3 has 16 residues. Trimming shortened V by 6 bases and J by 5 bases, and 17 bases separated the two germline ends. The DNA for the CDR3 is TGTGCCAGCAGATCGACGGGCGGTTCAGATAATTCACCCCTCCACTTT. It is translated as CASRSTGGSDNSPLHF.

The chain couples TRBV2 to TRBJ2-3; D gene ambiguous. CDR3 length: 16 amino acids. Per the germline V gene, CDR1 is SNHLY and CDR2 is FYNNEI. The ends were cut back, 0 bases at V and 2 bases at J, with 12 bases in the middle. CDR3 residues: CASSEAGYRITDTQYF. CDR3 DNA: TGTGCCAGCAGTGAAGCGGGTTATCGGATCACAGATACGCAGTATTTT.

Within the sample, this clonotype is medium-sized. The rearrangement joins TRBV29-1 to TRBJ1-1; TRBD1 aligns across 8 bases. CDR1 and CDR2 (germline): SQVTM, ANQGSEA. The V segment lost 6 bases and the J segment 1 base; nucleotides outside the gene matches: 13. CDR3 length: 16 amino acids. This chain's CDR3 is CSVSRGGDRQNTEAFF. The DNA for the CDR3 is TGCAGCGTGAGCCGAGGAGGGGACAGGCAGAACACTGAAGCTTTCTTT.

This clonotype was seen ten or more times. The chain recombines TRBV11-3 with TRBJ2-3; no reliable D call. Germline CDR1 is SGHNT and CDR2 is YENEEA. V lost 3 bases, J lost 1 base, and 5 bases lay in between. CDR3 size: 13 residues. CDR3 protein: CASSFERTDTQYF. In DNA, the CDR3 is TGTGCCAGCAGCTTTGAACGCACAGATACGCAGTATTTT.

Many counts were recorded for this clonotype. This rearrangement joins TRBV11-2 to TRBJ2-4; the match to TRBD1 covers 7 bases. V dropped 1 base and J dropped 0; count of bases not matched to a gene: 3. The CDR3 is 16 residues long. The germline CDR1 and CDR2 sequences are SGHAT and FQNNGV. CDR3 region: CASSLARGLAKNIQYF. The CDR3 DNA follows: TGTGCCAGCAGCTTAGCCAGGGGGTTAGCCAAAAACATTCAGTACTTC.

This clonotype has only a few counts. The chain recombines TRBV10-3 with TRBJ1-5, with D possibly matching TRBD1 (5 bases). This CDR3 contains 14 residues. V lost 3 bases and J 6 bases, leaving 12 bases between the germline ends. Germline CDR1 reads ENHRY; CDR2 reads SYGVKD. Written as DNA, the CDR3 is TGTGCCATCAGTGATGGGGGATTAAGTCAGCCCCAGCATTTT. Translation gives CAISDGGLSQPQHF.

In its sample, this clonotype was seen many times. The junction shows a germline mismatch at one end, possibly a read error. The rearrangement joins TRBV7-7 to TRBJ2-7; TRBD2 agrees at 11 bases. The germline CDR1 and CDR2 sequences are SSHAT and FNYEAQ (reference sequence). The CDR3 has 13 amino acids. CDR3 amino acids: CASSPSGRYEQYF. CDR3 DNA: TGTGCTAGCAGCCCTAGCGGGAGGTACGAGCAGTACTTC.

This chain joins TRBV28 and TRBJ2-7; 7 bases are a match to TRBD1. The CDR3 has 13 amino acids. Looked up from germline, CDR1 is MDHEN and CDR2 is SYDVKM. V lost 7 bases to trimming and J lost 2 bases; unmatched junction nucleotides: 5. CDR3 sequence (DNA): TGTGCCAGCACCCGGACAGGAGCCTACGAGCAGTACTTC. This codes for CASTRTGAYEQYF.

The chain employs TRBV6-2 or TRBV6-3 and TRBJ2-1; either TRBD1 or TRBD2 may fit D (5 bases each). The germline V gene encodes CDR1 MNHEY and CDR2 SVGEGT. The CDR3 is made up of 14 amino acids. Deletions cut 6 bases from V and 6 bases from J, with 15 bases between. The CDR3, as DNA: TGTGCCAGCAGACCACCTGGGACGGCCAATGAGCAGTTCTTC. Translated, it gives CASRPPGTANEQFF.

There are a few counts of this clonotype. The chain employs TRBV10-3 and TRBJ2-7, with 7 nucleotides matching TRBD2. There are 13 residues in the CDR3. Germline CDR1 and CDR2: ENHRY and SYGVKD. Trimming at V came to 5 bases and at J to 3 bases, leaving 4 bases not matched to a gene. CDR3 nucleotides: TGTGCCATCAGTCCGGGACTAATCTACGAGCAGTACTTC. It yields the protein CAISPGLIYEQYF.

Worth noting for this clonotype: At one boundary the junction diverges from the germline segment, which might be a read error. V gene TRBV29-1 combines with J gene TRBJ1-2, with a possible D match to TRBD1 (6 bases). CDR1 and CDR2 from the germline V gene are SQVTM and ANQGSEA. This CDR3 has 9 residues. This CDR3 reads CSMGGGYNF. The CDR3 DNA reads as TGCAGCATGGGCGGGGGCTACAACTTC.

This clonotype was recorded many times. The J gene is TRBJ1-2, the V gene TRBV12-3 or TRBV12-4; the D gene is possibly TRBD1 (5 bases). CDR3 size: 14 residues. V was pared by 5 bases and J by 3 bases, with 13 bases between. CDR3 in DNA: TGTGCCAGCAGTGGTTCAACAGGTCACTATGGCTACACCTTC. This translates into CASSGSTGHYGYTF.

This sequence joins TRBV7-9 and TRBJ2-5; D may be TRBD2 (7 bases). This CDR3 has 16 residues. Germline V gene sequence: CDR1 SEHNR, CDR2 FQNEAQ (reference sequence). The V and J ends lost 4 bases and 5 bases respectively, with 20 bases between them. In DNA form, the CDR3 reads TGTGCCAGCAGCTCCCTAGGGGGGGCCTCTTTGGAGACCCAGTACTTC. Protein sequence: CASSSLGGASLETQYF.

This chain joins TRBV14 and TRBJ2-7; no reliable D call. Germline-derived CDR1 and CDR2 are SGHDN and FVKESK. The CDR3 length is 9 residues. The V gene lost 11 bases and the J gene lost 9 bases, with 11 bases spanning the gap. The CDR3 loop is CAGRRSQYF. Written as DNA, the CDR3 is TGTGCCGGAAGACGTTCGCAGTACTTC.

The rearrangement uses TRBV4-1 and TRBJ2-5, with TRBD2 matching 9 bases. The CDR3 has 18 amino acids. CDR1 is MGHRA and CDR2 is YSYEKL in the germline V gene. Trimming cost V 1 base and J 5 bases; bases outside gene matches: 14. The CDR3 reads CASSQGAFTSGRRETQYF. The CDR3 DNA reads as TGCGCCAGCAGCCAAGGAGCTTTCACTAGCGGGCGGAGGGAGACCCAGTACTTC.

This clonotype occurred many times. The rearrangement joins TRBV19 to TRBJ2-3, with 7 bases identical to TRBD2. The V gene end was trimmed by 6 bases and the J gene end by 6 bases; junction bases not matched to a gene: 9. Germline lookup yields CDR1 LNHDA and CDR2 SQIVND (reference sequence). The CDR3 totals 14 residues. The CDR3, as DNA: TGTGCCAGTAGAGTACGCGGGAGTCCCGATACGCAGTATTTT. Residues: CASRVRGSPDTQYF.

V gene TRBV25-1 combines with J gene TRBJ2-3; TRBD1 is a possible D gene (6 bases). The CDR3 is 17 residues long. V lost 7 bases, J lost 0 bases, and 20 bases lay in between. The V gene's germline CDR1 is MGHDK and CDR2 SYGVNS. CDR3 nucleotide sequence: TGTGCCAGCATTCCCCCCCCAGGGGCGGCCAGCACAGATACGCAGTATTTT. Its protein product is CASIPPPGAASTDTQYF. Full variable domain (remainder filled in from reference TRBV25-1 and TRBJ2-3): EADIYQTPRYLVIGTGKKITLECSQTMGHDKMYWYQQDPGMELHLIHYSYGVNSTEKGDLSSESTVSRIRTEHFPLTLESARPSHTSQYLCASIPPPGAASTDTQYFGPGTRLTVL.

This clonotype was recorded many times. This chain connects TRBV9 to TRBJ2-3; perhaps TRBD1 as D (7 bases). The CDR3 spans 15 residues. Trimming stripped 2 bases from V and 2 bases from J, with 12 bases between. The V gene's germline CDR1 is SGDLS and CDR2 YYNGEE. The CDR3 DNA reads TGTGCCAGCAGCGTTCAGGGGGGTTTCACAGATACGCAGTATTTT. This translates into CASSVQGGFTDTQYF.

This chain uses TRBV11-1 with TRBJ2-3; 7 bases line up with TRBD1. Germline V gene data show CDR1 as SGHAT and CDR2 as FQDESV (reference sequence). The J segment lost 2 bases and the V segment lost 2 bases, leaving 4 bases of the junction unmatched. This CDR3 is 15 amino acids long. The CDR3 loop is CASSLTGVNTDTQYF. The CDR3 DNA is TGTGCCAGCAGCTTAACAGGGGTGAACACAGATACGCAGTATTTT. The whole variable domain, filled in from reference TRBV11-1 and TRBJ2-3, reads EAEVAQSPRYKITEKSQAVAFWCDPISGHATLYWYRQILGQGPELLVQFQDESVVDDSQLPKDRFSAERLKGVDSTLKIQPAELGDSAMYLCASSLTGVNTDTQYFGPGTRLTVL.

This clonotype was observed a few times. The gene calls are TRBV18 and TRBJ2-6; TRBD2 might be the D (5 bases). The CDR3 is 17 residues long. Germline CDR1 reads KGHSH; CDR2 reads LQKENI. V lost 3 bases to trimming and J lost 0 bases, with 12 bases between them. This chain's CDR3 is CASSPLEAGSGANVLTF. DNA of the CDR3: TGTGCCAGCTCACCCCTTGAGGCGGGCTCTGGGGCCAACGTCCTGACTTTC.

The V gene is TRBV5-1, the J gene TRBJ2-7; no firm D call. With 0 bases removed from V and 0 bases from J, the gap between germline ends came to 10 bases. The CDR3 sequence is 15 residues long. Looked up from germline, CDR1 is SGHRS and CDR2 is YFSETQ. CDR3 residues: CASSLDRFSSYEQYF. The CDR3 DNA is TGCGCCAGCAGCTTGGATCGGTTTTCCTCCTACGAGCAGTACTTC.

This clonotype was recorded at least ten times. The V call is TRBV7-2, the J call TRBJ2-1; unclear D gene. The V end was cut by 0 bases, the J end by 7 bases, with 7 bases between. Germline lookup yields CDR1 SGHTA and CDR2 FQGNSA. The CDR3 runs to 13 residues. CDR3 coding DNA: TGTGCCAGCAGCTTAGCCCTCAGGAATGAGCAGTTCTTC. It translates to CASSLALRNEQFF.

J is TRBJ2-7 and V is TRBV6-1, with TRBD1 identical over 7 bases. This CDR3 comprises 15 residues. The V gene's germline CDR1 is MNHNS and CDR2 SASEGT. V lost 4 bases, J lost 2 bases, and 8 bases stayed unmatched. Written as DNA, the CDR3 is TGTGCCAGCAGTGCCAGGACAGGTGAGGCCTACGAGCAGTACTTC. This gives the protein CASSARTGEAYEQYF.